The source of this T cell receptor beta chain is a study of blood T cell repertoires in COVID-19. Study information: Acute-phase and convalescent COVID-19 samples originated in the United States, Italy and Spain.

The V gene's germline CDR1 is MNHEY and CDR2 SVGEGT. This CDR3 spans 12 amino acids. Trimming took 4 bases from V and 6 from J, leaving 7 bases between them. Authors' data handling: From reference gene primer amplification, estimates of nucleated cell counts were derived. TCRdb's table, derived via immunoSEQ multiplex PCR, lists solely in-frame clones and lacks some. V, J and clone size derive from that table, while D and trimming were established from the DNA sequence. The table lists fewer than 350,000 clones, around 90% of them singletons. The chain carries TRBV6-2 or TRBV6-3 and TRBJ2-1; D unclear. The origin of this receptor is a man younger than 35 with active or convalescent COVID-19. Material: peripheral blood. In DNA, the CDR3 is TGTGCCAGCAGTTTCCCCTCCAATGAGCAGTTCTTC. Its translation is CASSFPSNEQFF.